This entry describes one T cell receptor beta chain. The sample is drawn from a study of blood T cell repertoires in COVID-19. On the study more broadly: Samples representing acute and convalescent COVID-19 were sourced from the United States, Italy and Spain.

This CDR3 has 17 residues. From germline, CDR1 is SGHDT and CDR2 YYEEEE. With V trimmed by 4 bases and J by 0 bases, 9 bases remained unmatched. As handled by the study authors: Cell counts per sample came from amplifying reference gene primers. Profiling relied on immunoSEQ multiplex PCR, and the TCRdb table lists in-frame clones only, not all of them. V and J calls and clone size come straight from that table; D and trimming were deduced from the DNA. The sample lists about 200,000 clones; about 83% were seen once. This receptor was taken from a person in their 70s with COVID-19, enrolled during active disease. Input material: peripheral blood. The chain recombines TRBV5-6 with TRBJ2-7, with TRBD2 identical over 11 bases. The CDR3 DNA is TGTGCCAGCAGCCAAGGACTAGCGGGTTACAGCTCCTACGAGCAGTACTTC. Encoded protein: CASSQGLAGYSSYEQYF.